These T cell receptor beta chains were read from a single sample in a study of cytomegalovirus exposure and HLA in healthy donors. Sequencing used immunoSEQ multiplex PCR; TCRdb keeps in-frame clones, though not all of them. The clone table shows under 200,000 clones, with the ten largest holding approximately 6.4%. Specimen: PBMCs. These receptors came from a man younger than 45 in good health and CMV-seronegative. The CDR3 runs from the conserved cysteine through the conserved F or W. A D gene is named only where the DNA matches it firmly.

>17|TRBJ2-3|TRBV5-4|TRBD2
CASTGKASGISRDTQYF
TGTGCCAGCACCGGAAAGGCTAGCGGGATTTCGAGAGATACGCAGTATTTT
>16|TRBJ2-7|TRBV5-5|TRBD1
CASSEGDRGRIDEQYF
TGTGCCAGCAGCGAAGGGGACAGGGGGCGCATCGACGAGCAGTACTTC
>12|TRBJ1-6|TRBV7-9|-
CASSDTDSPLHF
TGTGCCAGCAGCGACACCGATTCACCCCTCCACTTT
>16|TRBJ2-3|TRBV19|TRBD2
CASSIHLAGSTDTQYF
TGTGCCAGTAGTATTCATCTAGCGGGAAGCACAGATACGCAGTATTTT
>15|TRBJ2-7|TRBV7-2|-
CASSLGRGSSYEQYF
TGTGCCAGCAGCTTAGGTAGGGGGAGCTCCTACGAGCAGTACTTC
>16|TRBJ2-1|TRBV21-1|-
CASSNPGTSGYNEQFF
TGTGCCAGCAGCAACCCCGGGACTAGCGGGTACAATGAGCAGTTCTTC
>13|TRBJ2-7|TRBV27|TRBD1
CASRHRGRSEQYF
TGTGCCAGTCGTCACAGGGGGCGAAGCGAGCAGTACTTC
>14|TRBJ1-2|TRBV6-6|-
CASSYSAGLYGYTF
TGTGCCAGCAGTTACTCGGCAGGCCTATATGGCTACACCTTC
>16|TRBJ2-7|TRBV4-1|-
CASSLQGTRKPYEQYF
TGCGCCAGCAGCCTCCAAGGTACGCGGAAACCCTACGAGCAGTACTTC
>17|TRBJ2-7|TRBV2|-
CASSEGLRRLDPYEQYF
TGTGCCAGCAGTGAAGGTTTGCGTCGGCTAGATCCCTACGAGCAGTACTTC
>12|TRBJ2-1|TRBV10-3|-
CAISSGENEQFF
TGTGCCATCAGCTCAGGGGAAAATGAGCAGTTCTTC
>18|TRBJ2-7|TRBV5-6|-
CASTPTPGLVLGAYEQYF
TGTGCCAGCACCCCCACCCCGGGTTTGGTGTTGGGAGCCTACGAGCAGTACTTC
>15|TRBJ2-1|TRBV6-5|-
CASSYAGYSYNEQFF
TGTGCCAGCAGTTACGCGGGGTACTCCTACAATGAGCAGTTCTTC
>16|TRBJ2-3|TRBV6-9|TRBD2
CASAPRRGGPTDTQYF
TGTGCCAGCGCCCCTCGTCGGGGGGGGCCCACAGATACGCAGTATTTT
>15|TRBJ1-1|TRBV6-5|TRBD1
CASSYAPGQGTEAFF
TGTGCCAGCAGTTACGCACCGGGACAGGGGACTGAAGCTTTCTTT
>15|TRBJ2-7|TRBV10-3|TRBD2
CAASPGLAIPYEQYF
TGTGCCGCTTCCCCGGGACTAGCGATTCCCTACGAGCAGTACTTC
>13|TRBJ2-7|TRBV30|TRBD2
CAWRSSGTYEQYF
TGTGCCTGGAGGTCTAGCGGAACCTACGAGCAGTACTTC
>15|TRBJ1-6|TRBV10-3|-
CAISESITVNSPLHF
TGTGCCATCAGTGAGTCGATTACAGTTAATTCACCCCTCCACTTT
>16|TRBJ2-2|TRBV15|-
CATSRVPGSYTGELFF
TGTGCCACCAGCAGAGTACCGGGGAGCTACACCGGGGAGCTGTTTTTT
>15|TRBJ2-3|TRBV7-9|-
CASSLAGAFTDTQYF
TGTGCCAGCAGCTTAGCTGGGGCTTTCACAGATACGCAGTATTTT
>14|TRBJ1-4|TRBV2|TRBD1
CASRPGTGNEKLFF
TGTGCCAGCAGGCCCGGGACAGGGAACGAAAAACTGTTTTTT
>17|TRBJ1-2|TRBV29-1|TRBD1
CSVLKSITPTGGYGYTF
TGCAGCGTTTTGAAGTCAATAACGCCGACAGGGGGCTATGGCTACACCTTC
>12|TRBJ1-2|TRBV2|-
CAGQDLNYGYTF
TGTGCCGGGCAGGATCTAAACTATGGCTACACCTTC
>15|TRBJ1-4|TRBV5-1|TRBD1
CASSSEGAANEKLFF
TGCGCCAGCAGCTCAGAGGGGGCGGCTAATGAAAAACTGTTTTTT
>13|TRBJ1-2|TRBV29-1|-
CSVAGRERDGYTF
TGCAGCGTTGCGGGCAGGGAAAGAGATGGCTACACCTTC
>16|TRBJ2-6|TRBV6-6|-
CASRPEGAGGANVLTF
TGTGCCAGCAGACCCGAAGGGGCGGGAGGGGCCAACGTCCTGACTTTC
>15|TRBJ1-4|TRBV4-2|-
CASSQDRLRNEKLFF
TGTGCCAGCAGCCAAGACAGACTCAGAAATGAAAAACTGTTTTTT
>16|TRBJ2-7|TRBV5-1|-
CASSPYLPGQTYEQYF
TGCGCCAGCAGCCCCTACCTACCAGGGCAAACCTACGAGCAGTACTTC
>15|TRBJ2-7|TRBV7-6|-
CASSLDAGLSYEQYF
TGTGCCAGCAGCTTAGATGCGGGATTGTCCTACGAGCAGTACTTC
>16|TRBJ1-5|TRBV5-1|-
CASSLGGEVFSQPQHF
TGCGCCAGCAGCTTGGGCGGGGAAGTGTTCAGTCAGCCCCAGCATTTT
>15|TRBJ2-4|TRBV6-1|-
CASSEAGAGRNIQYF
TGTGCCAGCAGTGAAGCGGGGGCGGGTCGGAACATTCAGTACTTC
>16|TRBJ2-7|TRBV7-9|TRBD2
CASSLGVSGRGDEQYF
TGTGCCAGCAGCTTAGGGGTTAGCGGGAGAGGCGACGAGCAGTACTTC
>15|TRBJ1-5|TRBV19|TRBD1
CASSMEDRDNQPQHF
TGTGCCAGTAGTATGGAGGACAGGGACAATCAGCCCCAGCATTTT
>16|TRBJ2-1|TRBV19|TRBD2
CASSLLAPPYLNEQFF
TGTGCCAGTAGTTTACTAGCGCCTCCTTACCTCAATGAGCAGTTCTTC
>16|TRBJ1-6|TRBV4-2|-
CASSQRRGGNNSPLHF
TGTGCCAGCAGCCAAAGACGGGGGGGGAATAATTCACCCCTCCACTTT
>15|TRBJ1-2|TRBV28|-
CASSLSRQVPYGYTF
TGTGCCAGCAGTTTATCCCGCCAGGTTCCCTATGGCTACACCTTC
>15|TRBJ1-2|TRBV6-5|TRBD1
CASSYDEGQNYGYTF
TGTGCCAGCAGCTATGACGAGGGACAGAACTATGGCTACACCTTC
>14|TRBJ2-7|TRBV11-3|-
CASSLLTETYEQYF
TGTGCCAGCAGCTTATTAACAGAGACCTACGAGCAGTACTTC
>15|TRBJ2-7|TRBV2|-
CASSEFSARGYEQYF
TGTGCCAGCAGTGAATTTTCGGCCAGGGGATACGAGCAGTACTTC
>15|TRBJ2-3|TRBV5-1|-
CASSLKAGSTDTQYF
TGCGCCAGCAGCTTGAAGGCAGGAAGCACAGATACGCAGTATTTT
>15|TRBJ1-2|TRBV5-6|-
CASSLGAARIYGYTF
TGTGCCAGCAGCTTGGGAGCAGCGAGGATCTATGGCTACACCTTC
>17|TRBJ2-1|TRBV5-1|TRBD2
CASSLVYVATSGSEQFF
TGCGCCAGCAGCTTGGTTTACGTAGCGACTAGCGGTTCTGAGCAGTTCTTC
>16|TRBJ2-2|TRBV4-3|TRBD2
CASSREGLVRTGELFF
TGCGCCAGCAGCCGGGAGGGACTAGTCAGGACCGGGGAGCTGTTTTTT
>17|TRBJ2-1|TRBV12-5|TRBD1
CASGFQLTGGSYNEQFF
TGTGCTAGTGGTTTCCAACTTACAGGGGGGTCCTACAATGAGCAGTTCTTC
>15|TRBJ1-5|TRBV30|-
CAWSEGGHGSQPQHF
TGTGCCTGGAGTGAGGGGGGGCACGGGAGTCAGCCCCAGCATTTT
>18|TRBJ2-3|TRBV19|TRBD2
CASSQTPGLAPSTDTQYF
TGTGCCAGTAGCCAGACCCCGGGACTAGCGCCAAGCACAGATACGCAGTATTTT
>12|TRBJ2-7|TRBV5-4|-
CASSFDFYEQYF
TGTGCCAGCAGTTTCGACTTCTACGAGCAGTACTTC
>14|TRBJ2-1|TRBV19|TRBD2
CASYGTSGSREQFF
TGTGCCAGTTATGGGACTAGCGGGAGCAGGGAGCAGTTCTTC
>14|TRBJ2-7|TRBV11-3|TRBD1
CASSPGLTGDEQYF
TGTGCCAGCAGCCCCGGCCTCACAGGGGACGAGCAGTACTTC
>13|TRBJ2-1|TRBV6-1|-
CASSEGRQGEQFF
TGTGCCAGCAGTGAAGGGCGGCAGGGAGAGCAGTTCTTC
>14|TRBJ1-2|TRBV4-2|-
CASTTSGSLGGYTF
TGTGCCAGCACCACCAGCGGCAGTCTAGGGGGCTACACCTTC
>14|TRBJ2-3|TRBV30|TRBD2
CASIAGGGTDTQYF
TGTGCCTCCATAGCGGGAGGAGGCACAGATACGCAGTATTTT
>15|TRBJ2-7|TRBV27|-
CASRRGRGSSYEQYF
TGTGCCAGCAGAAGGGGGAGAGGTAGCTCCTACGAGCAGTACTTC
>15|TRBJ2-2|TRBV7-9|-
CASSFQGGNTGELFF
TGTGCCAGCAGCTTCCAGGGTGGGAACACCGGGGAGCTGTTTTTT
>16|TRBJ1-1|TRBV11-3|TRBD1
CASSSRDRGYYTEAFF
TGTGCCAGCAGCTCCCGGGACAGGGGATATTATACTGAAGCTTTCTTT
>18|TRBJ1-2|TRBV5-1|TRBD1
CASSLAAGQVVSSGGYTF
TGCGCCAGCAGCTTGGCCGCGGGACAGGTAGTATCGTCGGGAGGCTACACCTTC
>18|TRBJ2-2|TRBV9|TRBD2
CASSDRRLAGGDTGELFF
TGTGCCAGCAGCGATCGACGACTAGCGGGGGGGGACACCGGGGAGCTGTTTTTT
>13|TRBJ1-1|TRBV27|TRBD1
CASGRQGITEAFF
TGTGCCAGCGGGCGACAGGGAATAACTGAAGCTTTCTTT
>16|TRBJ2-3|TRBV9|TRBD2
CASSSRTSGSRDTQYF
TGTGCCAGCAGCTCGCGGACTAGCGGGAGTAGAGATACGCAGTATTTT